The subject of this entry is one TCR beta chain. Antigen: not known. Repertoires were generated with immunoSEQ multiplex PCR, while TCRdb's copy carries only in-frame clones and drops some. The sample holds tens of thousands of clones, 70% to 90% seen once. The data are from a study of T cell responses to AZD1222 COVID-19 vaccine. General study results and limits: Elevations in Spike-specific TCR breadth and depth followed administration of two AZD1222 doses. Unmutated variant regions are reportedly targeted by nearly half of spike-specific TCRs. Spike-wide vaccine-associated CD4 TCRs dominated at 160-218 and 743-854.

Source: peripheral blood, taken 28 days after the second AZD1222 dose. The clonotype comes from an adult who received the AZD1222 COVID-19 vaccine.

CDR3 DNA: TGTGCCAGCAGGTCTGCGGGACTAGCGTACAATGAGCAGTTCTTC. This gives the protein CASRSAGLAYNEQFF. The V call is TRBV6-5, the J call TRBJ2-1; 10 bases agree with TRBD2. V lost 6 bases and J lost 4; bases outside the gene matches: 6. CDR1 and CDR2 (germline): MNHEY, SVGAGI. The CDR3 extends over 15 amino acids.